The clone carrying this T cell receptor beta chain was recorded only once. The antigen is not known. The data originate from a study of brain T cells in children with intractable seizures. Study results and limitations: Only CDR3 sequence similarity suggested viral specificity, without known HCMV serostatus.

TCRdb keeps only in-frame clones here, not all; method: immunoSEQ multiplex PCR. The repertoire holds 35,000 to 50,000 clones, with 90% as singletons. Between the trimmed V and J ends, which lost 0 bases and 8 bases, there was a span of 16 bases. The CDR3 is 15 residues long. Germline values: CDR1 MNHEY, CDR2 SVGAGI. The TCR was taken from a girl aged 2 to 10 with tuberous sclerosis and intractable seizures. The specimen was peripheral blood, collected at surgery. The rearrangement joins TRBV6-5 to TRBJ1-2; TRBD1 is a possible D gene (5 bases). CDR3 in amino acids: CASSYSETALGGYTF. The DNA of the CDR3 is TGTGCCAGCAGTTACTCCGAGACAGCTTTAGGCGGCTACACCTTC.